These 10 T cell receptor beta chains originate from one sample sequenced in a study of T-cell reconstitution after alpha-beta-depleted transplantation in children. Preparation of the TCRbeta library used unique molecular identifiers. In TCRdb, the PCR reads were re-called with MiXCR into one record per CDR3 protein. This table has roughly 200,000 distinct CDR3 sequences, less than 8% appearing once. The sample here was PBMCs from the stem cell graft donor, taken from the stem cell graft. Receptors were obtained from a human donor who donated a stem cell graft to a child with Wiskott-Aldrich syndrome.

This clonotype was observed many times. The V and J genes are TRBV5-6 and TRBJ1-1, with D possibly TRBD1 on 6 matching bases. Trimming took 2 bases from V and 3 from J, leaving 11 bases between them. CDR3 length equals 14 residues. Germline V gene data show CDR1 as SGHDT and CDR2 as YYEEEE. The CDR3 here is CASSFGRGYTEAFF. The CDR3 DNA sequence: TGTGCCAGCAGCTTTGGAAGGGGGTACACTGAAGCTTTCTTT.

This clonotype occurred many times. The chain links TRBV6-5 to TRBJ2-1; 11 positions match TRBD2. The CDR3 loop spans 15 amino acids. Per the germline V gene, CDR1 is MNHEY and CDR2 is SVGAGI. Losses at the gene ends were 2 bases for V and 9 bases for J; bases not matched to a gene: 6. Here the CDR3 reads CASSYGSGRATEQFF. The DNA of the CDR3 is TGTGCCAGCAGTTACGGTAGCGGGAGGGCCACTGAGCAGTTCTTC.

This chain uses TRBV5-1 with TRBJ2-1; 7 bases line up with TRBD2. CDR1 and CDR2 (germline): SGHRS, YFSETQ. Trimming removed 0 bases from V and 3 bases from J; junction bases left unmatched: 18. This CDR3 contains 20 residues. The DNA for the CDR3 is TGCGCCAGCAGCTTGGGACTAGCTCTGAGATCAAAGGGGAACTACAATGAGCAGTTCTTC. Encoded protein: CASSLGLALRSKGNYNEQFF. The variable domain in full, completed from reference TRBV5-1 and TRBJ2-1, reads KAGVTQTPRYLIKTRGQQVTLSCSPISGHRSVSWYQQTPGQGLQFLFEYFSETQRNKGNFPGRFSGRQFSNSRSEMNVSTLELGDSALYLCASSLGLALRSKGNYNEQFFGPGTRLTVL.

This clonotype appeared many times. CDR3 protein: CAIRGGEQFF. The CDR3 bases are TGTGCCATTAGGGGTGGGGAGCAGTTCTTC. The gene calls are TRBV28 and TRBJ2-1, with D possibly TRBD1 on 5 matching bases. CDR3 length: 10 residues. The germline V gene encodes CDR1 MDHEN and CDR2 SYDVKM. V lost 10 bases to trimming and J lost 10 bases, with 11 bases between them.

This clonotype occurred many times. The V call is TRBV24-1, the J call TRBJ2-2; D is unclear. Germline V lookup: CDR1 KGHDR, CDR2 SFDVKD. The CDR3 is 15 amino acids. Trimming pared 0 bases from V and 4 bases from J, leaving 8 bases between. The CDR3 DNA follows: TGTGCCACCAGTGATTTGCAAGTGTCCACCGGGGAGCTGTTTTTT. Protein product: CATSDLQVSTGELFF.

This clonotype appeared many times. The V call is TRBV5-1, the J call TRBJ1-1; TRBD1 might be the D (6 bases). V lost 4 bases, J lost 6 bases, and 10 bases lay in between. Germline V CDR1 and CDR2: SGHRS, YFSETQ. The CDR3 totals 12 residues. The CDR3 reads CASSDGTPEAFF. CDR3 bases: TGCGCCAGCAGCGACGGGACACCTGAAGCTTTCTTT.

This clonotype has at least ten counts. The J gene is TRBJ1-3, the V gene TRBV29-1; maybe TRBD1 (5 bases). Trimming removed 5 bases from V and 2 bases from J, with 7 bases in between. CDR3 length: 12 amino acids. Germline CDR1 reads SQVTM; CDR2 reads ANQGSEA. The CDR3 region is CSVKGTGNTIYF. CDR3 coding DNA: TGCAGCGTTAAGGGGACTGGAAACACCATATATTTT.

J is TRBJ1-2 and V is TRBV20-1; no reliable D call. Germline V gives CDR1 DFQATT, CDR2 SNEGSKA (reference sequence). V was pared by 2 bases and J by 4 bases, with 5 bases between. This CDR3 comprises 11 residues. For the CDR3, the DNA is TGCAGTGCTAGACCCCCCTATGGCTACACCTTC. Translation: CSARPPYGYTF.

This clonotype was counted ten times or more. This chain connects TRBV11-2 to TRBJ2-2, with 10 bases identical to TRBD2. CDR1 SGHAT and CDR2 FQNNGV come from the germline V gene. J gave up 6 bases and V 1 base, and 5 bases lay outside the gene matches. This CDR3 has 16 amino acids. The CDR3 reads CASSLVQRGGAGELFF. The CDR3 region has the DNA TGTGCCAGCAGCTTAGTCCAGCGGGGGGGCGCCGGGGAGCTGTTTTTT.

The sample holds many counts of this clonotype. This chain's CDR3 is CASSIAGTTNRAFF. The CDR3 DNA reads as TGTGCCAGTAGTATTGCAGGGACAACCAATCGAGCTTTCTTT. This chain joins TRBV19 and TRBJ1-1; tentatively, D is TRBD1 (6 bases). Germline V gene sequence: CDR1 LNHDA, CDR2 SQIVND (reference sequence). Trimming removed 3 bases at V and 10 bases at J, with 18 bases between. The CDR3 is 14 residues long.